This T cell receptor beta chain was found in a study of response to subunit inactivated influenza vaccine. General observations from the study: The authors offered the suggestion that each seasonal influenza vaccination recruits few new T cells.

This CDR3 is built from 18 residues. Germline CDR1 reads MNHEY; CDR2 reads SMNVEV (reference sequence). The trim removed 0 bases at V and 0 bases at J, leaving 9 bases unmatched. TCRdb re-analysed the RT-PCR reads in MiXCR, keeping a single row per CDR3 protein. The repertoire holds 530,000 or so distinct CDR3 sequences, 10% to 15% seen once, with 9.5% to 13% in the top ten. Concerning this clonotype itself: Its antigen is unknown.

V is TRBV27 and J is TRBJ2-7, with TRBD2 identical over 9 bases. The TCR comes from a man aged 45-65 years who received an inactivated influenza vaccine. The sequences come from PBMCs from blood, collected on the day of vaccination. CDR3 coding DNA: TGTGCCAGCAGTTTATCGGGGTCTAGCGGGGCTAGCTCCTACGAGCAGTACTTC. It yields the protein CASSLSGSSGASSYEQYF.